This T cell receptor (beta chain) was sequenced in a study of CD8 T cells in ankylosing spondylitis. TCRdb used MiXCR to reprocess the 5' RACE reads, holding one entry per CDR3 protein. This table holds about 150,000 distinct CDR3 sequences, 40% to 50% found once. The V gene's germline CDR1 is LNHNV and CDR2 YYDKDF (reference sequence). The length of the CDR3 is 13 residues. V lost 3 bases and J 0 bases, leaving 3 bases between the germline ends. Sequencing input: synovial fluid, either unsorted or a sorted T cell fraction (not recorded which). The TCR sequence derives from a male donor with ankylosing spondylitis. V usage is TRBV15 and J usage is TRBJ1-5; D gene uncertain. Written as DNA, the CDR3 is TGTGCCACCAGCAGGTTTAGCAATCAGCCCCAGCATTTT. This gives the protein CATSRFSNQPQHF.